A selection of T cell receptor beta chains follows, all from one sample in a study of shared clonotypes between healthy human individuals. Using immunoSEQ multiplex PCR, the repertoire was profiled, and TCRdb retains in-frame clones only, with some absent. The table has roughly 2 million clones, roughly 95% seen once. Sequenced sample: naive CD4+ T cells sorted from blood. These receptors came from a man younger than 35 in good health. Each CDR3 is given with its conserved first and last residue. D genes are given only for firm matches. Size is omitted from some rows. Given values are once, few, many or a class for expanded clones.

CDR3nt,CDR3aa,d_gene,len,j_gene,abundance,v_gene
TGTGCCAGCCGCGGACAGGGGGAAACACCCCTCCACTTT,CASRGQGETPLHF,TRBD1,13,TRBJ1-6,NA,TRBV2
TGTGCCAGCACGGGACAGGAGTACAATGAGCAGTTCTTC,CASTGQEYNEQFF,TRBD1,13,TRBJ2-1,NA,TRBV28
TGTGCCAGCAGCTTGGGGGGACAGGGATCCTACGAGCAGTACTTC,CASSLGGQGSYEQYF,TRBD1,15,TRBJ2-7,NA,TRBV5-4
TGTGCCAGCAGCTTATCGACCGATACGCAGTATTTT,CASSLSTDTQYF,NA,12,TRBJ2-3,NA,TRBV7-9
TGTGCCAGCAGTTTATACCCAGCACGGGGTCTAGCGGGGCTCAATGAGCAGTTCTTC,CASSLYPARGLAGLNEQFF,TRBD2,19,TRBJ2-1,NA,TRBV27
TGTGCCAGTAGTATATCACAGGGTGCTAATGAAAAACTGTTTTTT,CASSISQGANEKLFF,NA,15,TRBJ1-4,NA,TRBV19
TGCGCCAGCAGCCAAGGGGGGTGGGAGCCAGATACGCAGTATTTT,CASSQGGWEPDTQYF,NA,15,TRBJ2-3,NA,TRBV4-1
TGCGCCAGCAGCTTTGCCCCGAACACTGAAGCTTTCTTT,CASSFAPNTEAFF,NA,13,TRBJ1-1,NA,TRBV5-1
TGTGCCACCAGCAGAGATCGCGGTAGCGGGAGGAGTGGGTCCTACGAGCAGTACTTC,CATSRDRGSGRSGSYEQYF,TRBD2,19,TRBJ2-7,NA,TRBV15
TGTGCCAGCAGCGCGGGAGGGAGCGGAAACATTCAGTACTTC,CASSAGGSGNIQYF,TRBD2,14,TRBJ2-4,NA,TRBV9
TGTGCCAGCAGCGTAGGACTAGCGGGTAGTACGAACACCGGGGAGCTGTTTTTT,CASSVGLAGSTNTGELFF,TRBD2,18,TRBJ2-2,NA,TRBV9
TGCGCCAGCAGCAGAAGCGGGACGTACAATGAGCAGTTCTTC,CASSRSGTYNEQFF,TRBD2,14,TRBJ2-1,NA,TRBV5-1
TGTGCCAGCAGTGAAGCGTCGACAGGAGGGTGGGAGACCCAGTACTTC,CASSEASTGGWETQYF,NA,16,TRBJ2-5,NA,TRBV6-1
TGTGCCAGCAGTACCGGACAGGGAAGGGGGACTGAAGCTTTCTTT,CASSTGQGRGTEAFF,TRBD1,15,TRBJ1-1,once,TRBV27
TGTGCCAGTAGTATAGTGAGGGACTGGACTAGCGGGGAGCTGTTTTTT,CASSIVRDWTSGELFF,TRBD2,16,TRBJ2-2,NA,TRBV19
TGCGCCAGCACCCCAGCGGGAGCACAAGAGACCCAGTACTTC,CASTPAGAQETQYF,TRBD2,14,TRBJ2-5,NA,TRBV10-2
TGTGCCAGTACGCCTGGCGGGGGGCGCATAAATGAGCAGTTCTTC,CASTPGGGRINEQFF,TRBD2,15,TRBJ2-1,NA,TRBV19
TGCGCCAGCAGCTTGCTTGTCCAAGAGACCCAGTACTTC,CASSLLVQETQYF,NA,13,TRBJ2-5,NA,TRBV5-1